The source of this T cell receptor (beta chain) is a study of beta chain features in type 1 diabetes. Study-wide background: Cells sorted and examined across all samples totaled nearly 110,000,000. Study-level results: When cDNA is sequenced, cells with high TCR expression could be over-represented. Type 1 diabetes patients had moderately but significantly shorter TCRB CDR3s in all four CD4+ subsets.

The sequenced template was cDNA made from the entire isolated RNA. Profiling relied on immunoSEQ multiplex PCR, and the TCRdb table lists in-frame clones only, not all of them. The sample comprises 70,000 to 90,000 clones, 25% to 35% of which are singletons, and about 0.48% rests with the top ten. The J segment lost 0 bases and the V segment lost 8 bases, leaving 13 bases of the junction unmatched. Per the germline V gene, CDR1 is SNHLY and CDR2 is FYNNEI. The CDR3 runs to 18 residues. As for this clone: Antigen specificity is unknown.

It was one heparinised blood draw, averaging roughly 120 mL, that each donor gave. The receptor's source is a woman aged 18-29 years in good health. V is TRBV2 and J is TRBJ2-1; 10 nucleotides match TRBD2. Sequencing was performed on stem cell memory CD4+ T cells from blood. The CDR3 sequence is CASGAGGPREGSYNEQFF. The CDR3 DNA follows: TGTGCCAGCGGAGCGGGGGGGCCCAGGGAAGGCTCCTACAATGAGCAGTTCTTC.